The 8 T cell receptor beta chains given below trace back to one sample, sequenced in a study of blood T cell repertoires in COVID-19. Libraries were prepared by immunoSEQ multiplex PCR; TCRdb keeps only in-frame clonotypes and omits some of them. The table records around 82,000 clones, 90% of them present only once. The sequenced material came from peripheral blood. These receptors originate from a human donor in a cohort sampled during active COVID-19.

This chain links TRBV4-3 with TRBJ2-1; D may be TRBD2 (6 bases). The CDR3 length is 16 residues. The ends were cut back, 4 bases at V and 0 bases at J, with 13 bases in the middle. Germline V lookup: CDR1 LGHNA, CDR2 YSLEER. The CDR3 here is CASSRDLGSSYNEQFF. The CDR3 nucleotides read TGCGCCAGCAGCCGTGATCTCGGGAGCTCCTACAATGAGCAGTTCTTC.

The count of this clone is one. The chain employs TRBV9 and TRBJ1-1; TRBD1 agrees at 7 bases. CDR1 and CDR2 from the germline V gene are SGDLS and YYNGEE. The CDR3 consists of 13 residues. The V and J ends lost 0 bases and 5 bases, in that order; junction bases with no gene match: 1. CDR3 DNA sequence: TGTGCCAGCAGCGTAGGGGGACAGACTGAAGCTTTCTTT. It is translated as CASSVGGQTEAFF.

The rearrangement uses TRBV9 and TRBJ2-7; 8 nucleotides line up with TRBD1. Germline trimming cut 4 bases from V and 0 bases from J; bases unmatched to any gene: 6. CDR3 length: 15 residues. From germline, CDR1 is SGDLS and CDR2 YYNGEE. The CDR3 loop reads CASSPGQGPSYEQYF. The CDR3 DNA sequence: TGTGCCAGCAGCCCCGGACAGGGTCCCTCCTACGAGCAGTACTTC.

This chain uses TRBV6-5 with TRBJ1-2, with a weak D call TRBD1 (6 bases). The CDR3 extends over 14 amino acids. CDR1 and CDR2 from the germline V gene are MNHEY and SVGAGI. Between the trimmed V and J ends, which lost 0 bases and 5 bases, there was a span of 10 bases. The CDR3 region is CASSYSGQIYGYTF. CDR3 coding DNA: TGTGCCAGCAGTTACTCCGGACAGATTTATGGCTACACCTTC.

The CDR3, as DNA: TGTGCCAGCAGCTCCAGGGAACACGAGCAGTACTTC. Residues: CASSSREHEQYF. This chain connects TRBV7-9 to TRBJ2-7; D is possibly TRBD1 (5 bases). CDR1 SEHNR and CDR2 FQNEAQ come from the germline V gene (reference sequence). Trimming cost V 4 bases and J 5 bases, with 9 bases left between them. There are 12 residues in the CDR3.

A remark on this clone: In the same sample, other DNA sequences code for this CDR3. The rearrangement uses TRBV6-5 and TRBJ1-5; TRBD1 agrees at 7 bases. The germline gives CDR1 MNHEY, CDR2 SVGAGI. V dropped 6 bases and J dropped 0; count of bases not matched to a gene: 5. The length of the CDR3 is 15 residues. CDR3 loop: CASRRQGYSNQPQHF. The CDR3 region has the DNA TGTGCCAGCAGAAGACAGGGTTATAGCAATCAGCCCCAGCATTTT.

This chain uses TRBV6-5 with TRBJ1-5; tentative D call: TRBD1 (6 bases). This CDR3 is built from 14 residues. Germline V gene data show CDR1 as MNHEY and CDR2 as SVGAGI. The ends were cut back, 6 bases at V and 4 bases at J, with 13 bases in the middle. The chain's CDR3 is CASSNRDNNQPQHF. For the CDR3, the DNA is TGTGCCAGCAGCAACCGGGACAATAATCAGCCCCAGCATTTT.

The genes are TRBV11-2 and TRBJ1-1; D gene ambiguous. This CDR3 is built from 12 residues. Germline V CDR1 and CDR2: SGHAT, FQNNGV. Deletions cut 2 bases from V and 3 bases from J, with 4 bases between. The CDR3 sequence: CASSLTYTEAFF. CDR3 sequence (DNA): TGTGCCAGCAGCTTAACTTACACTGAAGCTTTCTTT. The full variable domain, its missing parts supplied by reference TRBV11-2 and TRBJ1-1, is EAGVAQSPRYKIIEKRQSVAFWCNPISGHATLYWYQQILGQGPKLLIQFQNNGVVDDSQLPKDRFSAERLKGVDSTLKIQPAKLEDSAVYLCASSLTYTEAFFGQGTRLTVV.